This T cell receptor (beta chain) was identified in a study of blood T cell repertoires in COVID-19. In the study overall: The cDNA or gDNA used as material had been derived from T cells, B-cell-depleted T cells, or PBMCs.

Losses at the gene ends were 7 bases for V and 3 bases for J; bases not matched to a gene: 12. Per the germline V gene, CDR1 is MDHEN and CDR2 is SYDVKM. The CDR3 runs to 16 residues. TCRdb's copy holds only in-frame clones and misses some; the assay was immunoSEQ multiplex PCR. The profile shows roughly 120,000 clones, about 85% of them singletons. The source of this sequence is a woman of 80 years or more with COVID-19, enrolled during active disease. The sequenced material came from peripheral blood. The V gene is TRBV28, the J gene TRBJ2-1, with TRBD2 matching 7 bases. The DNA for the CDR3 is TGTGCCAGCATAAATGGCGGGAGCCGTTACTACAATGAGCAGTTCTTC. Encoded protein: CASINGGSRYYNEQFF.